This is a list of T cell receptor beta chains from one sample in a study of CD4 T cells in relation to SARS-CoV-2 and coronaviruses. These TCRs' antigens remain unknown. The repertoire was sequenced with immunoSEQ multiplex PCR; TCRdb's copy has only in-frame clones and lacks some. The table has 20,000 or so clones, roughly 77% seen once. Sample: CD4+ T cells from PBMCs, cultured in vitro. These receptors were obtained from a human donor in good health. The conserved cysteine and the conserved F or W are not part of the CDR3 here.

J: TRBJ2-1
V: TRBV27
CDR3: ASRLRTGATISSYNEQF

J: TRBJ1-6
V: TRBV28
CDR3: ASRQGGDYSPLH

J: TRBJ1-4
V: TRBV9
CDR3: ASSVGGQGNEKLF

J: TRBJ2-5
V: TRBV19
CDR3: ASSISVQETQY

J: TRBJ2-3
V: TRBV27
CDR3: ASSRDRGPDTQY

J: TRBJ2-2
V: TRBV7-3
CDR3: ASSYDRYTGELF

J: TRBJ1-4
V: TRBV4-2
CDR3: ASSQDGRDRASTNEKLF

J: TRBJ1-1
V: TRBV7-9
CDR3: ASLPGTGEVTEAF

J: TRBJ2-7
V: TRBV4-2
CDR3: ASSQDLGTGVDEQY

J: TRBJ1-1
V: TRBV19
CDR3: ASSQGAQGMNTEAF